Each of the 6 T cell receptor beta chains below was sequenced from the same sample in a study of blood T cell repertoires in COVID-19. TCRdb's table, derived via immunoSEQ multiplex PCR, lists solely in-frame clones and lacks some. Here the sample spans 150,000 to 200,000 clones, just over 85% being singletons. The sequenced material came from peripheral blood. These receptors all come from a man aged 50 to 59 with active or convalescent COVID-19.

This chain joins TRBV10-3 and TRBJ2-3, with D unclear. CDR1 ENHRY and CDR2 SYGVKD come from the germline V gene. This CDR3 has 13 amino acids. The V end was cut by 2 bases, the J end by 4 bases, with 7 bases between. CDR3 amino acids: CAISEDISDTQYF. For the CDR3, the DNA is TGTGCCATCAGTGAGGACATTTCAGATACGCAGTATTTT.

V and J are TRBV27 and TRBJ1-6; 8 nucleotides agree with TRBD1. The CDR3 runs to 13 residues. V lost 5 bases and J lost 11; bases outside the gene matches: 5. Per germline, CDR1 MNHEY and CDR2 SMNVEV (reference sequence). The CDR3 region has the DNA TGTGCCAGCAGTCAACAACAGGGGGCACCCCTCCACTTT. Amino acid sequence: CASSQQQGAPLHF.

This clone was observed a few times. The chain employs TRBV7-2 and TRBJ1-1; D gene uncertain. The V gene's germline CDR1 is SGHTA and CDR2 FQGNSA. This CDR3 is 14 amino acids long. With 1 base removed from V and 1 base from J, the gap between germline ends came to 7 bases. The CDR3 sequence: CASSLEIRNTEAFF. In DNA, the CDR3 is TGTGCCAGCAGCTTAGAAATCAGGAACACTGAAGCTTTCTTT.

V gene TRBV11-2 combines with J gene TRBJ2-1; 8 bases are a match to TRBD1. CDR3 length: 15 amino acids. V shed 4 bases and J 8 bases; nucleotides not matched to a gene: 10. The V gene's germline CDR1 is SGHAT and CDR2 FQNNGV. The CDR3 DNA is TGTGCCAGCAGCTATAGAGGACAGGGCCAGGATGAGCAGTTCTTC. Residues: CASSYRGQGQDEQFF.

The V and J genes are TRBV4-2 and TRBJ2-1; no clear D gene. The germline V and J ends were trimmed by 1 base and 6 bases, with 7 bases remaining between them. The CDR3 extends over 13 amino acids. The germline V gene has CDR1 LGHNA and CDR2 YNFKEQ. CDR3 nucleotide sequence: TGTGCCAGCAGCCAAGGAGATGGCAATGAGCAGTTCTTC. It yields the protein CASSQGDGNEQFF.

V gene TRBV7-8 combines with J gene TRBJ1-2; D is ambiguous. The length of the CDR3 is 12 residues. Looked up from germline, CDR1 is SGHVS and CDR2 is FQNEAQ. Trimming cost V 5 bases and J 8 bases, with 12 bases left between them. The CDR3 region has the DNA TGTGCCAGCAGCCCTACCATGAAAGGCTACACCTTC. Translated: CASSPTMKGYTF.